Sequencing of this T cell receptor beta chain was carried out in a study of shared clonotypes between healthy human individuals. Study context: Per donor, three plates held CD4 naive cells, three held CD4 memory, two held CD8 naive and one held CD8 memory.

Profiled with immunoSEQ multiplex PCR; TCRdb holds only in-frame clones, not every one. Here the sample spans 2 million to 3 million clones, 90% to 95% being singletons. Worth noting for this clone: The antigen remains undetermined.

Whole-study findings and limits: Clonotype sharing across donors was expected to vary with sequencing depth.

Germline assignment: CDR1 SGHNT and CDR2 YYREEE (reference sequence). The ends were cut back, 4 bases at V and 8 bases at J, with 13 bases in the middle. The CDR3 has 13 amino acids. The TCR sequence derives from a man aged 18 to 30 in good health. Some clones in this sample may be carry-over from other donors' samples. The chain combines TRBV5-4 with TRBJ1-3, with TRBD1 as a possible D gene (6 bases). Sequencing was carried out using naive CD4+ T cells from PBMCs. The subset here: CD45RA+ positively selected. CDR3 protein: CASSLKQGDTIYF. The CDR3 bases are TGTGCCAGCAGCCTCAAACAGGGAGACACCATATATTTT.